The 32 T cell receptor beta chains below come from one sample, sequenced in a study of cytomegalovirus exposure and HLA in healthy donors. Some clones are missing from TCRdb's copy, which holds only in-frame ones; the method was immunoSEQ multiplex PCR. The sample lists roughly 300,000 clones, approximately 90% occurring once. The sample taken for sequencing was PBMCs. These receptors came from a young woman in good health and CMV-seronegative.

V is TRBV19 and J is TRBJ2-1; the match to TRBD1 covers 7 bases. This CDR3 contains 14 residues. Germline V lookup: CDR1 LNHDA, CDR2 SQIVND (reference sequence). J was trimmed by 8 bases and V by 7 bases; bases with no gene match: 11. This chain's CDR3 is CASTPDRVFHEQFF. DNA of the CDR3: TGTGCCAGTACCCCCGACAGGGTCTTCCATGAGCAGTTCTTC.

This chain joins TRBV27 and TRBJ1-1, with D tentatively TRBD1 (5 bases). CDR1 and CDR2 from the germline V gene are MNHEY and SMNVEV (reference sequence). The CDR3 spans 15 residues. The V gene lost 0 bases and the J gene lost 0 bases, with 8 bases spanning the gap. For the CDR3, the DNA is TGTGCCAGCAGTTTATCAGGGGTTGTGAACACTGAAGCTTTCTTT. This codes for CASSLSGVVNTEAFF.

V usage is TRBV19 and J usage is TRBJ2-7; 10 bases fit TRBD1. The germline gives CDR1 LNHDA, CDR2 SQIVND (reference sequence). Germline trimming cut 5 bases from V and 3 bases from J; bases unmatched to any gene: 10. This CDR3 comprises 16 residues. DNA of the CDR3: TGTGCCAGTAGTTCTACCGGGACAGGGGTTATCTACGAGCAGTACTTC. Translation: CASSSTGTGVIYEQYF.

The J gene is TRBJ2-5, the V gene TRBV9; TRBD1 matches 7 bases. V was pared by 0 bases and J by 4 bases, with 6 bases of the junction left unmatched. Germline lookup yields CDR1 SGDLS and CDR2 YYNGEE. This CDR3 has 15 amino acids. CDR3 amino acids: CASSVGSGTAETQYF. CDR3 nucleotides: TGTGCCAGCAGCGTAGGGTCGGGGACAGCAGAGACCCAGTACTTC.

The rearrangement uses TRBV29-1 and TRBJ2-3; 8 bases align to TRBD1. CDR1 is SQVTM, CDR2 ANQGSEA, per germline. V lost 7 bases and J lost 1; bases outside the gene matches: 4. The CDR3 length is 13 residues. This CDR3 is CSATGQGTDTQYF. DNA for the CDR3: TGCAGCGCTACGGGACAGGGCACAGATACGCAGTATTTT.

This sequence joins TRBV9 and TRBJ1-1; no definite D call. Trimming took 3 bases from V and 0 from J, leaving 12 bases between them. Germline loops: CDR1 SGDLS, CDR2 YYNGEE. CDR3 length: 15 residues. The CDR3 DNA reads TGTGCCAGCAGCGGAGGGATGCAACTGAACACTGAAGCTTTCTTT. It codes for CASSGGMQLNTEAFF.

V gene TRBV18 combines with J gene TRBJ1-2; D might be TRBD1 (6 bases). V was cut by 1 base and J by 2 bases, with 11 bases left in between. The CDR3 has 15 amino acids. CDR1 and CDR2 from the germline V gene are KGHSH and LQKENI. The CDR3 DNA is TGTGCCAGCTCACCACTCCCGGACAGCAACTATGGCTACACCTTC. Translating gives CASSPLPDSNYGYTF.

The V gene is TRBV5-1, the J gene TRBJ2-1; tentatively, D is TRBD1 (5 bases). V shed 4 bases and J shed 0 bases, with 11 bases lying between them. The CDR3 has 15 residues. Germline V lookup: CDR1 SGHRS, CDR2 YFSETQ. The chain's CDR3 is CASSTTGSSYNEQFF. DNA for the CDR3: TGCGCCAGCAGCACCACAGGAAGCTCCTACAATGAGCAGTTCTTC.

CDR3 sequence: CASSSVLGLAGLTGELFF. The CDR3 nucleotides are TGTGCCAGCAGCTCAGTACTGGGACTAGCGGGACTCACCGGGGAGCTGTTTTTT. The chain employs TRBV9 and TRBJ2-2; TRBD2 aligns across 13 bases. This CDR3 comprises 18 residues. V shed 4 bases and J 4 bases; nucleotides not matched to a gene: 10. CDR1 is SGDLS and CDR2 is YYNGEE in the germline V gene.

This sequence joins TRBV28 and TRBJ2-7, with 10 bases matching TRBD1. V gave up 3 bases and J gave up 2 bases; unmatched junction bases: 4. CDR3 length: 15 amino acids. Germline V gene sequence: CDR1 MDHEN, CDR2 SYDVKM. The CDR3 bases are TGTGCCAGCAGTTTCCCCGGGACAGGGGCCTACGAGCAGTACTTC. Its protein is CASSFPGTGAYEQYF.

The V call is TRBV29-1, the J call TRBJ2-5; 7 nucleotides line up with TRBD2. The CDR3 has 14 residues. The V gene's germline CDR1 is SQVTM and CDR2 ANQGSEA. The V and J ends lost 1 base and 5 bases, in that order; junction bases with no gene match: 7. The CDR3 DNA is TGCAGCGTTGAAGGAGCGGGGATTGGGGAGACCCAGTACTTC. It codes for CSVEGAGIGETQYF. Using reference TRBV29-1 and TRBJ2-5 for the parts outside the CDR3, the full variable domain is SAVISQKPSRDICQRGTSLTIQCQVDSQVTMMFWYRQQPGQSLTLIATANQGSEATYESGFVIDKFPISRPNLTFSTLTVSNMSPEDSSIYLCSVEGAGIGETQYFGPGTRLLVL.

The chain combines TRBV28 with TRBJ2-7; 10 bases align to TRBD2. CDR1 is MDHEN, CDR2 SYDVKM, per germline. The V gene end was trimmed by 6 bases and the J gene end by 3 bases; junction bases not matched to a gene: 8. CDR3 length equals 15 residues. CDR3 amino acids: CASSQMPSGSYEQYF. The CDR3 DNA reads TGTGCCAGCAGCCAAATGCCTAGCGGGAGCTACGAGCAGTACTTC.

The chain is built from TRBV28 and TRBJ2-2, with D maybe TRBD2 (7 bases). CDR3 size: 17 residues. The V gene lost 8 bases and the J gene lost 5 bases, with 24 bases spanning the gap. Germline lookup yields CDR1 MDHEN and CDR2 SYDVKM. This CDR3 is CASRTVRRSGETGELFF. CDR3 DNA: TGTGCCAGCCGGACAGTCCGACGGAGCGGGGAGACCGGGGAGCTGTTTTTT.

The chain uses TRBV27 and TRBJ2-1, with D perhaps matching TRBD2 (6 bases). The CDR3 extends over 15 amino acids. Germline values: CDR1 MNHEY, CDR2 SMNVEV (reference sequence). With 3 bases removed from V and 6 bases from J, the gap between germline ends came to 15 bases. This CDR3 reads CASSFEGGGINEQFF. The CDR3 DNA sequence: TGTGCCAGCAGTTTTGAGGGAGGCGGTATCAATGAGCAGTTCTTC.

This chain uses TRBV7-3 with TRBJ2-2, with D hard to call. This CDR3 is built from 13 residues. The germline V gene encodes CDR1 SGHTA and CDR2 FQGTGA. V was cut by 1 base and J by 5 bases, with 5 bases left in between. The CDR3 nucleotides are TGTGCCAGCAGCTTAATTGTAACCGGGGAGCTGTTTTTT. Translating gives CASSLIVTGELFF.

V gene TRBV5-1 combines with J gene TRBJ2-3; D is uncertain. CDR3 length: 18 amino acids. Germline loops: CDR1 SGHRS, CDR2 YFSETQ. V lost 1 base to trimming and J lost 0 bases, with 18 bases between them. CDR3 DNA: TGCGCCAGCAGCTTGTACCTACGTCGCGTCCCTAGCACAGATACGCAGTATTTT. It specifies CASSLYLRRVPSTDTQYF.

The chain links TRBV9 to TRBJ2-1; no clear D gene. The ends were cut back, 3 bases at V and 10 bases at J, with 11 bases in the middle. The CDR3 is made up of 12 amino acids. The V gene's germline CDR1 is SGDLS and CDR2 YYNGEE. Written as DNA, the CDR3 is TGTGCCAGCAGCGAGGTGGGCCGGGAGCAGTTCTTC. Protein sequence: CASSEVGREQFF.

The chain recombines TRBV19 with TRBJ2-7; 7 bases fit TRBD2. J was trimmed by 6 bases and V by 1 base; bases with no gene match: 6. In germline, CDR1 is LNHDA, CDR2 SQIVND (reference sequence). This CDR3 is 14 amino acids long. CDR3 DNA: TGTGCCAGTAGTATAGGGGAGGGGAACGGCGAGCAGTACTTC. Encoded protein: CASSIGEGNGEQYF. The complete variable domain, with remaining parts taken from reference TRBV19 and TRBJ2-7, reads DGGITQSPKYLFRKEGQNVTLSCEQNLNHDAMYWYRQDPGQGLRLIYYSQIVNDFQKGDIAEGYSVSREKKESFPLTVTSAQKNPTAFYLCASSIGEGNGEQYFGPGTRLTVT.

This chain uses TRBV28 with TRBJ2-2; 8 positions match TRBD2. The CDR3 contains 15 residues. Germline-derived CDR1 and CDR2 are MDHEN and SYDVKM. Trimming removed 3 bases from V and 6 bases from J; junction bases left unmatched: 6. CDR3: CASSFLSSGSGELFF. The CDR3 DNA is TGTGCCAGCAGTTTCCTCTCTAGCGGGTCCGGGGAGCTGTTTTTT.

The J gene is TRBJ2-7, the V gene TRBV5-1; 7 nucleotides line up with TRBD1. The V gene end was trimmed by 1 base and the J gene end by 6 bases; junction bases not matched to a gene: 13. CDR1 SGHRS and CDR2 YFSETQ come from the germline V gene. This CDR3 contains 16 residues. The DNA of the CDR3 is TGCGCCAGCAGCTTGACGTTACAGGGGTCTGGTGGCGAGCAGTACTTC. As protein: CASSLTLQGSGGEQYF.

J is TRBJ1-4 and V is TRBV2, with D possibly TRBD1 on 6 matching bases. Trimming took off 10 bases at V and 8 bases at J, with 23 bases between the two ends. The CDR3 covers 15 residues. Per the germline V gene, CDR1 is SNHLY and CDR2 is FYNNEI. CDR3 protein: CATARLRQAAEKLFF. In DNA form, the CDR3 reads TGTGCCACGGCCCGGTTGAGACAGGCCGCCGAAAAACTGTTTTTT.

CDR3 DNA: TGTGCCAGCAGGGGGCGGGAGGACCCCAAAAACATTCAGTACTTC. It encodes CASRGREDPKNIQYF. This chain connects TRBV5-5 to TRBJ2-4; 8 bases align to TRBD2. This CDR3 has 15 residues. Germline CDR1 and CDR2: SGHKS and YYEKEE (reference sequence). V lost 5 bases and J lost 2; bases outside the gene matches: 6.

This clone occurred a few times. The CDR3 region has the DNA TGCAGCGCTTATAAGGACAGAAAACTGTTTTTT. Translation: CSAYKDRKLFF. V is TRBV29-1 and J is TRBJ1-4; tentative D call: TRBD1 (6 bases). CDR1 is SQVTM, CDR2 ANQGSEA, per germline. The CDR3 loop spans 11 amino acids. With 7 bases removed from V and 10 bases from J, the gap between germline ends came to 13 bases.

The J gene is TRBJ2-7, the V gene TRBV6-1; 10 positions match TRBD1. The CDR3 is made up of 15 amino acids. The V gene end was trimmed by 2 bases and the J gene end by 3 bases; junction bases not matched to a gene: 4. Germline lookup yields CDR1 MNHNS and CDR2 SASEGT. CDR3 DNA sequence: TGTGCCAGCAGTGAAAGGGGGGACAGGGGCTACGAGCAGTACTTC. Translating gives CASSERGDRGYEQYF.

This chain connects TRBV5-5 to TRBJ2-7, with 8 nucleotides matching TRBD1. Trimming at V came to 4 bases and at J to 5 bases, leaving 14 bases not matched to a gene. The CDR3 is made up of 16 amino acids. CDR1 is SGHKS and CDR2 is YYEKEE in the germline V gene (reference sequence). The chain's CDR3 is CASSPTLGQGRDEQYF. Here the CDR3 DNA reads TGTGCCAGCAGCCCAACTCTAGGACAGGGCAGGGACGAGCAGTACTTC.

The chain recombines TRBV28 with TRBJ1-6; TRBD1 matches at 7 bases. V trimming: 5 bases; J trimming: 7 bases; junction bases outside the gene matches: 8. The CDR3 sequence is 15 residues long. Germline CDR1 reads MDHEN; CDR2 reads SYDVKM. The CDR3 sequence is CASSTGTARNSPLHF. CDR3 coding DNA: TGTGCCAGCAGTACCGGGACAGCCCGCAATTCACCCCTCCACTTT. The full variable domain, rest sourced from reference TRBV28 and TRBJ1-6, is DVKVTQSSRYLVKRTGEKVFLECVQDMDHENMFWYRQDPGLGLRLIYFSYDVKMKEKGDIPEGYSVSREKKERFSLILESASTNQTSMYLCASSTGTARNSPLHFGNGTRLTVT.

The chain has TRBV28 and TRBJ2-7; weak D call: TRBD2 (5 bases). The CDR3 covers 14 residues. Per germline, CDR1 MDHEN and CDR2 SYDVKM. The ends were cut back, 6 bases at V and 1 base at J, with 13 bases in the middle. CDR3 nucleotide sequence: TGTGCCAGCAGCCTCTCGGCGGGTTCCTACGAGCAGTACTTC. Translation: CASSLSAGSYEQYF.

The chain carries TRBV19 and TRBJ1-4, with D uncertain. The CDR3 has 13 amino acids. V lost 1 base and J lost 3, with 3 bases in between. Per germline, CDR1 LNHDA and CDR2 SQIVND (reference sequence). CDR3 region: CASSIAANEKLFF. The CDR3 DNA sequence: TGTGCCAGTAGTATAGCGGCTAATGAAAAACTGTTTTTT.

V and J are TRBV27 and TRBJ2-1; D is perhaps TRBD1 (5 bases). The length of the CDR3 is 14 residues. CDR1 is MNHEY and CDR2 is SMNVEV in the germline V gene (reference sequence). V was cut by 6 bases and J by 2 bases, with 11 bases left in between. This CDR3 reads CASSRKGTYNEQFF. CDR3 nucleotides: TGTGCCAGCAGCCGCAAGGGGACCTACAATGAGCAGTTCTTC.

The chain combines TRBV2 with TRBJ2-3, with 7 positions matching TRBD1. CDR1 and CDR2 from the germline V gene are SNHLY and FYNNEI. The CDR3 has 14 residues. CDR3 DNA sequence: TGTGCACATACCAGCCGGGACAGAACAGATACGCAGTATTTT. Its translation: CAHTSRDRTDTQYF.

The rearrangement joins TRBV9 to TRBJ1-2; D might be TRBD1 (5 bases). The germline V gene encodes CDR1 SGDLS and CDR2 YYNGEE. The CDR3 length is 20 residues. Trimming removed 2 bases from V and 4 bases from J, with 30 bases in between. The CDR3 spells CASSVGRVAFGDHTRYGYTF. The CDR3 nucleotides read TGTGCCAGCAGCGTTGGGAGGGTAGCTTTTGGGGACCATACCCGCTATGGCTACACCTTC.

V and J are TRBV4-1 and TRBJ2-6; D call uncertain. The CDR3 consists of 18 residues. Germline assignment: CDR1 MGHRA and CDR2 YSYEKL. Trimming cost V 4 bases and J 4 bases, with 20 bases left between them. CDR3 loop: CASSLPVAAPLGANVLTF. CDR3 DNA: TGCGCCAGCAGCCTTCCCGTGGCTGCCCCTCTGGGGGCCAACGTCCTGACTTTC.